Shown below are 10 T cell receptor beta chains from a single sample sequenced in a study of cytomegalovirus exposure and HLA in healthy donors. Vbeta (60) and Jbeta (13) primers were used in the PCR. Data came from immunoSEQ multiplex PCR; TCRdb stores just in-frame clones and leaves some out. The sample records about 160,000 clones, 60% to 85% being singletons. The sequencing sample was made of PBMCs. The origin of the receptors is a man younger than 40 in good health and CMV-seropositive.

V usage is TRBV4-3 and J usage is TRBJ2-3, with 9 bases matching TRBD1. The CDR3 is made up of 15 amino acids. The J segment lost 5 bases and the V segment lost 1 base, leaving 4 bases of the junction unmatched. CDR1 and CDR2 (germline): LGHNA, YSLEER. The CDR3, as DNA: TGCGCCAGCAGCCAAGGGGACAGGGTCGGAGATACGCAGTATTTT. This gives the protein CASSQGDRVGDTQYF.

The CDR3 DNA is TGTGCCAGCAGCGACAGGGTCACCGGGGAGCTGTTTTTT. It specifies CASSDRVTGELFF. The chain couples TRBV7-8 to TRBJ2-2, with 7 nucleotides matching TRBD1. The ends lost 5 bases at V and 4 bases at J; junction bases unmatched: 1. Germline-derived CDR1 and CDR2 are SGHVS and FQNEAQ. CDR3 length: 13 amino acids.

The chain carries TRBV10-3 and TRBJ1-1; TRBD1 aligns across 8 bases. The CDR3 totals 14 residues. Per the germline V gene, CDR1 is ENHRY and CDR2 is SYGVKD. The V and J ends lost 6 bases and 1 base, in that order; junction bases with no gene match: 4. For the CDR3, the DNA is TGTGCCATCAGCGCTGACAGGGGGAACACTGAAGCTTTCTTT. As protein: CAISADRGNTEAFF.

The chain couples TRBV6-4 to TRBJ2-3; unclear D gene. In germline, CDR1 is MRHNA, CDR2 SNTAGT. Trimming shortened V by 8 bases and J by 0 bases, and 15 bases separated the two germline ends. The CDR3 is made up of 15 amino acids. CDR3 region: CASGPGISSTDTQYF. CDR3 DNA sequence: TGTGCCAGCGGGCCAGGAATATCTAGCACAGATACGCAGTATTTT.

The chain has TRBV7-3 and TRBJ2-1; D remains ambiguous. V was pared by 4 bases and J by 5 bases, with 6 bases between. There are 12 residues in the CDR3. Germline values: CDR1 SGHTA, CDR2 FQGTGA. The CDR3 DNA reads as TGTGCCAGCAGCTCACTTGACAATGAGCAGTTCTTC. This translates into CASSSLDNEQFF.

This rearrangement joins TRBV10-1 to TRBJ2-3; no clear D. Germline V CDR1 and CDR2: WNHNN, SYGVQD (reference sequence). V was shortened by 3 bases and J by 0 bases, with 10 bases between the two germline ends. This CDR3 contains 15 residues. The CDR3 region has the DNA TGCGCCAGCAGTGATGGCGGAGAAAGCACAGATACGCAGTATTTT. Protein: CASSDGGESTDTQYF.

The chain combines TRBV6-5 with TRBJ2-3, with D tentatively TRBD1 (6 bases). Per the germline V gene, CDR1 is MNHEY and CDR2 is SVGAGI. V lost 7 bases to trimming and J lost 1 base, with 15 bases between them. The CDR3 sequence is 15 residues long. This chain's CDR3 is CASTPVGAGTDTQYF. DNA for the CDR3: TGTGCCAGCACCCCCGTGGGGGCCGGCACAGATACGCAGTATTTT.

V and J are TRBV6-5 and TRBJ1-3; 7 bases line up with TRBD1. Germline V gene data show CDR1 as MNHEY and CDR2 as SVGAGI. The CDR3 is 16 residues long. With V trimmed by 2 bases and J by 1 base, 5 bases remained unmatched. The CDR3 spells CASSYPFRGSGNTIYF. The CDR3 DNA follows: TGTGCCAGCAGTTACCCTTTCAGGGGGTCTGGAAACACCATATATTTT.

This clone showed up just a few times. The V call is TRBV7-9, the J call TRBJ2-5; 7 bases line up with TRBD1. Germline CDR1 and CDR2: SEHNR and FQNEAQ (reference sequence). The CDR3 spans 14 residues. J was trimmed by 5 bases and V by 4 bases; bases with no gene match: 7. CDR3 residues: CASSSEGAPETQYF. CDR3 sequence (DNA): TGTGCCAGCAGCTCAGAGGGGGCCCCGGAGACCCAGTACTTC. The full variable domain, rest sourced from reference TRBV7-9 and TRBJ2-5, is DTGVSQNPRHKITKRGQNVTFRCDPISEHNRLYWYRQTLGQGPEFLTYFQNEAQLEKSRLLSDRFSAERPKGSFSTLEIQRTEQGDSAMYLCASSSEGAPETQYFGPGTRLLVL.

The chain has TRBV4-2 and TRBJ2-5; 7 nucleotides align to TRBD2. TRBJ2-7 matches the DNA end more closely, so the J call is doubtful. Germline CDR1 LGHNA, CDR2 YNFKEQ. The CDR3 contains 15 residues. The CDR3 is CASSVSLAGPYEQYF. As DNA, the CDR3 is TGTGCCAGCAGCGTATCTTTAGCGGGTCCCTACGAGCAGTACTTC.